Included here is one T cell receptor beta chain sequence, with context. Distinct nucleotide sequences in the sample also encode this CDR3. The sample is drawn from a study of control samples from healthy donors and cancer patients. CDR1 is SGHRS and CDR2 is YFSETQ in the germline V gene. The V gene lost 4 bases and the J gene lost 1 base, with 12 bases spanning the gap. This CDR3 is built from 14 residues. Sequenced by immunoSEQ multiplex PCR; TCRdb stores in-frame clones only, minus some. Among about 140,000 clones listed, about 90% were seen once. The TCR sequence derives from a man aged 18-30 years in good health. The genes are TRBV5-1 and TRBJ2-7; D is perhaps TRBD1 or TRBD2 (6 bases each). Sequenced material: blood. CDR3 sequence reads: CASSPGAGSYEQYF. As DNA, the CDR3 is TGCGCCAGCAGCCCGGGGGCAGGATCCTACGAGCAGTACTTC.